The 12 T cell receptor beta chains in this list originate from one sample, sequenced in a study of blood T cell repertoires in COVID-19. The protocol was immunoSEQ multiplex PCR, while the TCRdb copy is restricted to in-frame clones and leaves out a portion. Counted here are some 350,000 clones, around 86% occurring once; the ten biggest clones make up about 6%. Sequencing was carried out using peripheral blood. Receptor source: a woman aged 50 to 60 with COVID-19, enrolled during active disease.

The gene calls are TRBV7-2 and TRBJ2-3; TRBD2 is a possible D gene (6 bases). Between the trimmed V and J ends, which lost 1 base and 6 bases, there was a span of 14 bases. Germline CDR1 is SGHTA and CDR2 is FQGNSA. The CDR3 runs to 15 residues. The CDR3 protein is CASSLDQTRRDTQYF. The CDR3, as DNA: TGTGCCAGCAGCTTAGACCAGACTAGACGCGATACGCAGTATTTT.

This chain links TRBV5-1 with TRBJ2-5, with 8 bases fitting TRBD1. Germline lookup yields CDR1 SGHRS and CDR2 YFSETQ. V dropped 0 bases and J dropped 7; count of bases not matched to a gene: 5. The CDR3 loop spans 14 amino acids. The CDR3 DNA reads as TGCGCCAGCAGCTTGGGGACAGGGCCTGGGACCCAGTACTTC. Translation: CASSLGTGPGTQYF.

CDR3 region: CASRFQGKGNTIYF. CDR3 bases: TGTGCCAGCCGCTTTCAGGGCAAGGGAAACACCATATATTTT. J is TRBJ1-3 and V is TRBV25-1; weak D call: TRBD1 (5 bases). The CDR3 covers 14 residues. Trimming cost V 8 bases and J 4 bases, with 15 bases left between them. Germline V gives CDR1 MGHDK, CDR2 SYGVNS.

J is TRBJ2-2 and V is TRBV9; 7 bases are a match to TRBD2. This CDR3 is built from 16 residues. J was trimmed by 4 bases and V by 4 bases; bases with no gene match: 10. From germline, CDR1 is SGDLS and CDR2 YYNGEE. As DNA, the CDR3 is TGTGCCAGCAGCCGACGGGGGGACTACCCCACCGGGGAGCTGTTTTTT. Protein product: CASSRRGDYPTGELFF.

The V gene is TRBV9, the J gene TRBJ2-1; D possibly corresponds to TRBD2 (5 bases). The V end lost 4 bases, the J end lost 0 bases, and 14 bases lay between the germline ends. The CDR3 has 16 residues. Germline loops: CDR1 SGDLS, CDR2 YYNGEE. The CDR3 DNA reads TGTGCCAGCAGCCCGAATGTAGCGAGCTCCTACAATGAGCAGTTCTTC. It specifies CASSPNVASSYNEQFF. Drawing the rest from reference TRBV9 and TRBJ2-1, the complete variable domain is DSGVTQTPKHLITATGQRVTLRCSPRSGDLSVYWYQQSLDQGLQFLIQYYNGEERAKGNILERFSAQQFPDLHSELNLSSLELGDSALYFCASSPNVASSYNEQFFGPGTRLTVL.

V gene TRBV11-1 combines with J gene TRBJ2-2; TRBD2 might be the D (5 bases). The germline gives CDR1 SGHAT, CDR2 FQDESV (reference sequence). Trimming took 0 bases from V and 7 from J, leaving 12 bases between them. The CDR3 is made up of 15 amino acids. The CDR3 region is CASSLALPGIGELFF. Here the CDR3 DNA reads TGTGCCAGCAGCTTAGCCCTCCCCGGGATCGGGGAGCTGTTTTTT.

This clone has a single count. The V and J genes are TRBV29-1 and TRBJ1-1; 9 nucleotides match TRBD1. Per germline, CDR1 SQVTM and CDR2 ANQGSEA. This CDR3 has 13 residues. V trimming: 3 bases; J trimming: 3 bases; junction bases outside the gene matches: 2. The DNA of the CDR3 is TGCAGCGTTGAGACAGGGGGGGACACTGAAGCTTTCTTT. This encodes CSVETGGDTEAFF.

The chain is built from TRBV3-1 (or the pseudogene TRBV3-2) and TRBJ2-7; perhaps TRBD1 as D (5 bases). The CDR3 has 15 residues. The V end was cut by 3 bases, the J end by 3 bases, with 15 bases between. CDR1 is LGHDT and CDR2 is YNNKEL in the germline V gene (reference sequence). The CDR3 DNA follows: TGTGCCAGCAGCCAGAGTTCCCAGACAGACTACGAGCAGTACTTC. Translated: CASSQSSQTDYEQYF.

The chain has TRBV5-4 and TRBJ2-5; TRBD1 matches 10 bases. Trimming removed 3 bases from V and 4 bases from J; junction bases left unmatched: 3. The CDR3 extends over 14 amino acids. Per the germline V gene, CDR1 is SGHNT and CDR2 is YYREEE (reference sequence). The CDR3 DNA is TGTGCCAGCAGCTCTGGACAGGGGGGAGAGACCCAGTACTTC. Its translation is CASSSGQGGETQYF.

V gene TRBV5-1 combines with J gene TRBJ1-2, with D uncertain. There are 12 residues in the CDR3. Germline lookup yields CDR1 SGHRS and CDR2 YFSETQ. V was shortened by 0 bases and J by 7 bases, with 7 bases between the two germline ends. The CDR3 here is CASSLGSGGYTF. The CDR3 nucleotides read TGCGCCAGCAGCTTGGGTAGTGGTGGCTACACCTTC.

This clone was recorded only once. The V and J genes are TRBV4-1 and TRBJ2-1, with 12 positions matching TRBD2. Germline loops: CDR1 MGHRA, CDR2 YSYEKL. The CDR3 sequence is 18 residues long. Trimming at V came to 0 bases and at J to 0 bases, leaving 3 bases not matched to a gene. The CDR3 reads CASSQDRLAGVSYNEQFF. The CDR3 DNA is TGCGCCAGCAGCCAAGATCGACTAGCGGGAGTCTCCTACAATGAGCAGTTCTTC.

The chain is built from TRBV7-6 and TRBJ2-2; 7 positions match TRBD2. The ends lost 2 bases at V and 3 bases at J; junction bases unmatched: 9. Germline CDR1 SGHVS, CDR2 FNYEAQ. The CDR3 runs to 17 residues. CDR3 sequence (DNA): TGTGCCAGCAGCTTAAGTGGGAGGGGATCGTACACCGGGGAGCTGTTTTTT. Its translation: CASSLSGRGSYTGELFF.